This is a list of T cell receptor beta chains from one sample in a study of regulatory T cells in long-lasting Graves disease. One entry per CDR3 protein results from TCRdb running MiXCR on the multiplex PCR reads. Of some 500,000 distinct CDR3 sequences listed, 13% were seen once; the top ten hold about 10%. The same sample was also studied in work on T cells in Graves' hyperthyroidism and ophthalmopathy.

The sequenced sample was peripheral blood mononuclear cells (PBMCs), obtained at new diagnosis, from a patient treated with antithyroid drugs. These receptors were taken from a man in his thirties or forties with Graves disease. The CDR3 runs from the conserved cysteine through the conserved F or W. D genes are given only for firm matches. Clone size is not always given. Where it is, it says once, few, many or a class for expanded clones.

.	TRBV4-1	TRBJ2-5	TRBD2	CASSQLGLAQETQYF	TGCGCCAGCAGCCAACTGGGACTAGCCCAAGAGACCCAGTACTTC
.	TRBV12-3/TRBV12-4	TRBJ2-2	TRBD1	CASTWTGKTGELFF	TGTGCCAGCACCTGGACAGGCAAGACCGGGGAGCTGTTTTTT
.	TRBV27	TRBJ1-1	TRBD1	CASNQQGVAEAFF	TGTGCCAGCAATCAACAGGGGGTGGCTGAAGCTTTCTTT
.	TRBV4-1	TRBJ1-5	.	CASSQGDGSQPQHF	TGCGCCAGCAGCCAGGGCGATGGGTCCCAGCCCCAGCATTTT
many	TRBV19	TRBJ1-6	.	CASTFRGTNSPLHF	TGTGCCAGTACCTTCCGGGGCACCAATTCACCCCTCCACTTT
many	TRBV7-2	TRBJ2-3	.	CASSLVRGTRSTDTQYF	TGTGCCAGCAGCTTAGTGAGGGGAACGCGTTCAACGGATACGCAGTATTTT
many	TRBV2	TRBJ2-7	TRBD2	CASSESRAGEQYF	TGTGCCAGCAGTGAAAGCAGAGCGGGGGAGCAGTACTTC
.	TRBV30	TRBJ2-3	.	CAWSVLGGDTQYF	TGTGCCTGGAGTGTACTCGGGGGAGATACGCAGTATTTT
.	TRBV30	TRBJ2-7	.	CAWSAGGYEQYF	TGTGCCTGGAGTGCTGGCGGGTACGAGCAGTACTTC
many	TRBV12-3/TRBV12-4	TRBJ2-3	.	CASSVQGSTDTQYF	TGTGCCAGCAGTGTTCAGGGGAGCACAGATACGCAGTATTTT
few	TRBV6-1	TRBJ2-5	TRBD2	CASSHGTRVTQYF	TGTGCCAGCAGTCACGGGACTAGGGTGACCCAGTACTTC
many	TRBV29-1	TRBJ2-7	.	CSVVAMPRGYYEQYF	TGCAGCGTTGTGGCGATGCCGAGGGGGTATTACGAGCAGTACTTC
.	TRBV9	TRBJ1-2	.	CASSSRAGQGGGYTF	TGTGCCAGCAGCTCAAGGGCGGGCCAGGGAGGAGGCTACACCTTC
few	TRBV24-1	TRBJ2-3	.	CATSDPRPGMGDTQYF	TGTGCCACCAGTGACCCCCGTCCGGGGATGGGAGATACGCAGTATTTT
many	TRBV28	TRBJ2-1	TRBD2	CASSFGGSSYNEQFF	TGTGCCAGCAGCTTCGGCGGGAGCTCCTACAATGAGCAGTTCTTC
many	TRBV27	TRBJ2-5	TRBD1	CASRQGAFLETQYF	TGTGCCAGCAGGCAGGGGGCCTTTTTAGAGACCCAGTACTTC
many	TRBV7-9	TRBJ2-4	.	CASSLDGGIKNIQYF	TGTGCCAGCAGCTTAGATGGGGGGATTAAAAACATTCAGTACTTC
many	TRBV12-3/TRBV12-4	TRBJ1-5	.	CASSPHREGNQPQHF	TGTGCCAGCAGCCCCCACAGGGAGGGCAATCAGCCCCAGCATTTT
many	TRBV18	TRBJ2-7	.	CASSPGLSLDEQYF	TGTGCCAGCTCACCAGGCCTGTCGTTAGACGAGCAGTACTTC
few	TRBV12-5	TRBJ2-5	.	CASGLVSKTAFQSTQETQYF	TGTGCTAGTGGTTTGGTATCCAAGACAGCATTCCAAAGTACTCAAGAGACCCAGTACTTC
.	TRBV6-2/TRBV6-3	TRBJ2-3	TRBD2	CASSDPLEAGGGDTQYF	TGTGCCAGCAGCGACCCCCTGGAGGCGGGAGGAGGTGATACGCAGTATTTT
.	TRBV5-1	TRBJ2-1	.	CASSLAEGALRFSYNEQFF	TGCGCCAGCAGCTTGGCCGAAGGGGCCCTCCGGTTCTCCTACAATGAGCAGTTCTTC
many	TRBV10-3	TRBJ2-3	.	CAIRILPAGDTQYF	TGTGCCATCAGGATTCTACCTGCGGGCGATACGCAGTATTTT
.	TRBV5-6	TRBJ2-5	TRBD2	CASSGTSGRAGFVETQYF	TGTGCCAGCAGCGGTACTAGCGGGAGGGCCGGTTTTGTAGAGACCCAGTACTTC
many	TRBV7-9	TRBJ2-7	.	CASSLDPENYEQYF	TGCGCCAGCAGCTTGGACCCGGAGAACTACGAGCAGTACTTC
many	TRBV7-2	TRBJ2-1	TRBD2	CASSSMSGGGGSYNEQFF	TGTGCCAGCAGCTCCATGTCCGGGGGGGGGGGCTCCTACAATGAGCAGTTCTTC
many	TRBV7-8	TRBJ1-1	.	CASSELMGTEAFF	TGTGCCAGCAGCGAGCTAATGGGCACTGAAGCTTTCTTT
.	TRBV29-1	TRBJ2-4	TRBD2	CSVMGTSGYLAKNIQYF	TGCAGCGTTATGGGGACTAGCGGGTACCTAGCCAAAAACATTCAGTACTTC
many	TRBV6-5	TRBJ1-2	TRBD1	CASSYSQGATKNGYTF	TGTGCCAGCAGTTACTCACAGGGGGCGACCAAAAATGGCTACACCTTC
.	TRBV4-1	TRBJ2-2	TRBD2	CASSRLAGGRRTGELFF	TGCGCCAGCAGCCGACTAGCGGGAGGGAGGCGAACCGGGGAGCTGTTTTTT
.	TRBV19	TRBJ1-1	.	CATKAGATEAFF	TGTGCCACAAAGGCGGGGGCTACTGAAGCTTTCTTT
few	TRBV30	TRBJ1-6	.	CAWSVTGRANSPLHF	TGTGCCTGGAGTGTAACGGGACGGGCAAATTCACCCCTCCACTTT
.	TRBV30	TRBJ2-7	.	CAWSVPWEPQYF	TGTGCCTGGAGTGTACCCTGGGAGCCGCAGTACTTC
few	TRBV27	TRBJ2-1	TRBD2	CASSPPLAGDYNEQFF	TGTGCCAGCAGTCCCCCGCTAGCGGGAGACTACAATGAGCAGTTCTTC
.	TRBV5-6	TRBJ2-5	.	CASSFWSARETQYF	TGTGCCAGCAGCTTTTGGTCGGCCAGGGAGACCCAGTACTTC
.	TRBV7-9	TRBJ2-4	.	CASSQPLGQIAKNIQYF	TGTGCCAGCAGCCAACCCCTGGGTCAAATAGCCAAAAACATTCAGTACTTC
.	TRBV7-2	TRBJ2-5	.	CASSPLERKQYF	TGTGCCAGCAGCCCTTTAGAGAGAAAGCAGTACTTC
many	TRBV12-3/TRBV12-4	TRBJ2-1	TRBD1	CASSSPQGGQGVRNNEQFF	TGTGCCAGCAGTTCCCCCCAGGGGGGACAGGGTGTTCGTAACAATGAGCAGTTCTTC
.	TRBV2	TRBJ1-1	.	CASRELLRTEAFF	TGTGCCAGCAGGGAACTACTGCGCACTGAAGCTTTCTTT
few	TRBV30	TRBJ2-1	.	CAWSGGGNEQFF	TGTGCCTGGAGCGGAGGCGGCAATGAGCAGTTCTTC
many	TRBV20-1	TRBJ2-1	TRBD2	CSDQAGERSYNEQFF	TGCAGTGACCAAGCGGGAGAGCGGTCCTACAATGAGCAGTTCTTC
many	TRBV28	TRBJ1-4	TRBD1	CASSAEDRATNEKLFF	TGTGCCAGCAGTGCCGAAGACAGGGCAACTAATGAAAAACTGTTTTTT
few	TRBV25-1	TRBJ1-1	.	CASSGPGQDEAFF	TGTGCCAGCAGTGGGCCAGGGCAGGATGAAGCTTTCTTT
few	TRBV4-1	TRBJ2-1	.	CASSQDRIPSYNEQFF	TGCGCCAGCAGCCAAGACCGGATCCCTTCCTACAATGAGCAGTTCTTC
many	TRBV20-1	TRBJ1-5	.	CSASAVYSNQPQHF	TGCAGTGCTAGCGCCGTATATAGCAATCAGCCCCAGCATTTT
.	TRBV3-1	TRBJ1-5	.	CASSDKQYSNQPQHF	TGTGCCAGCAGTGATAAGCAGTATAGCAATCAGCCCCAGCATTTT
many	TRBV2	TRBJ2-7	.	CASSGDGAYEQYF	TGTGCCAGCAGTGGGGATGGCGCCTACGAGCAGTACTTC
many	TRBV20-1	TRBJ2-3	TRBD2	CSAIAGVDTQYF	TGCAGTGCTATAGCGGGAGTAGATACGCAGTATTTT
.	TRBV11-2	TRBJ1-4	TRBD1	CASSRGTGALGEKLFF	TGTGCCAGCAGCAGGGGGACAGGGGCCTTGGGGGAAAAACTGTTTTTT
many	TRBV2	TRBJ2-2	.	CASRTPVGGPSHGELFF	TGTGCCAGCAGGACGCCGGTCGGGGGTCCTAGCCACGGGGAGCTGTTTTTT
many	TRBV7-9	TRBJ1-4	.	CASSSTEALNEKLFF	TGTGCCAGCAGCTCGACCGAAGCCTTGAATGAAAAACTGTTTTTT
few	TRBV6-2/TRBV6-3	TRBJ2-7	.	CASSYSGRSSYEQYF	TGTGCCAGCAGTTACTCCGGACGGTCCTCCTACGAGCAGTACTTC
.	TRBV29-1	TRBJ2-2	.	CSAAGPNTGELFF	TGCAGCGCCGCGGGCCCGAACACCGGGGAGCTGTTTTTT
.	TRBV5-4	TRBJ2-6	.	CASSSRGSGANVLTF	TGTGCCAGCAGCTCTAGGGGGTCTGGGGCCAACGTCCTGACTTTC